Presented here are 30 T cell receptor beta chains from one specimen sequenced in a study of Graves' ophthalmopathy and Graves' hyperthyroidism. RNA transcripts yielded amplified TCR beta CDR3 regions. RT-PCR with HTBI primers came first, then second-round multiplex PCR. Using its own MiXCR run on the multiplex PCR reads, TCRdb lists one record per CDR3 protein. The sample lists over 500,000 distinct CDR3 sequences; about a fifth were seen once. The specimen was peripheral blood. Every receptor here comes from a woman between 18 and 30 years old with stable Graves' hyperthyroidism. Some clones in this sample may be carry-over from other donors' samples.

This clonotype was counted at least ten times. The chain recombines TRBV11-3 with TRBJ1-1, with unresolved D. Trimming stripped 0 bases from V and 7 bases from J, with 15 bases between. The CDR3 is made up of 15 amino acids. The germline V gene has CDR1 SGHNT and CDR2 YENEEA. In DNA form, the CDR3 reads TGTGCCAGCAGCTTAGATCTAATGGTAGGTTGTGAAGCTTTCTTT. Protein sequence: CASSLDLMVGCEAFF. Variable domain in full (rest from reference TRBV11-3 and TRBJ1-1): EAGVVQSPRYKIIEKKQPVAFWCNPISGHNTLYWYLQNLGQGPELLIRYENEEAVDDSQLPKDRFSAERLKGVDSTLKIQPAELGDSAVYLCASSLDLMVGCEAFFGQGTRLTVV.

This clonotype has a count of ten or more. The chain uses TRBV24-1 and TRBJ1-1, with a possible D match to TRBD1 (5 bases). This CDR3 spans 13 amino acids. V gave up 0 bases and J gave up 7 bases, with 8 bases separating them. The germline gives CDR1 KGHDR, CDR2 SFDVKD. The CDR3 coding sequence is TGTGCCACCAGTGATTTGTCGGGGCGTGAAGCTTTCTTT. This gives the protein CATSDLSGREAFF.

This chain links TRBV24-1 with TRBJ1-2; 9 bases line up with TRBD1. The trim removed 3 bases at V and 7 bases at J, leaving 5 bases unmatched. This CDR3 is built from 14 residues. From germline, CDR1 is KGHDR and CDR2 SFDVKD. This CDR3 reads CATSDMDRGGGYTF. For the CDR3, the DNA is TGTGCCACCAGTGATATGGACAGGGGTGGTGGCTACACCTTC.

This clonotype was counted many times. V is TRBV27 and J is TRBJ2-7, with D perhaps TRBD1 (6 bases). Germline V gene sequence: CDR1 MNHEY, CDR2 SMNVEV (reference sequence). The CDR3 loop spans 14 amino acids. V was cut by 4 bases and J by 3 bases, with 13 bases left in between. The CDR3 loop reads CASSSDRRYYEQYF. CDR3 nucleotides: TGTGCCAGCAGTTCGGACAGACGTTACTACGAGCAGTACTTC.

Regarding this clonotype: A much larger clone lies a single base off, so this may be a read error. As DNA, the CDR3 is TGCGCCAGCAGCTCTGGTGGGTGGGGAGCTGAAGCTTTCTTT. Its translation: CASSSGGWGAEAFF. The chain carries TRBV5-1 and TRBJ1-1, with unresolved D. V was shortened by 3 bases and J by 6 bases, with 15 bases between the two germline ends. This CDR3 is built from 14 residues. Germline-derived CDR1 and CDR2 are SGHRS and YFSETQ.

The chain recombines TRBV12-3 or TRBV12-4 with TRBJ1-2; D call uncertain. This CDR3 is built from 17 residues. V lost 5 bases and J lost 6, with 25 bases in between. This chain's CDR3 is CASSPIPSGTRANGYTF. CDR3 nucleotides: TGTGCCAGCAGTCCCATTCCGTCGGGTACAAGGGCGAATGGCTACACCTTC.

This clonotype appeared a few times. This chain joins TRBV19 and TRBJ1-1; D is undetermined. This CDR3 region has 17 residues. Germline V CDR1 and CDR2: LNHDA, SQIVND (reference sequence). V was cut by 4 bases and J by 3 bases, with 21 bases left in between. CDR3 nucleotide sequence: TGTGCCAGTAGTAAAAGTGGAGGAGTGTTGGATCACACTGAAGCTTTCTTT. Translation gives CASSKSGGVLDHTEAFF.

The sample holds many counts of this clonotype. This sequence joins TRBV20-1 and TRBJ2-5; D not resolved. CDR1 is DFQATT and CDR2 is SNEGSKA in the germline V gene (reference sequence). The V and J ends lost 3 bases and 5 bases respectively, with 13 bases between them. The CDR3 covers 13 residues. This CDR3 is CSASGPDVETQYF. The CDR3 DNA sequence: TGCAGTGCTAGCGGGCCGGATGTGGAGACCCAGTACTTC.

This clonotype came up many times. The chain is built from TRBV29-1 and TRBJ2-5; D gene unclear. Trimming pared 6 bases from V and 4 bases from J, leaving 21 bases between. Germline CDR1 is SQVTM and CDR2 is ANQGSEA. The CDR3 has 15 amino acids. The CDR3 region has the DNA TGCAGCGTCCCCGCCAACGGGCCCGATGGAGAGACCCAGTACTTC. Its translation is CSVPANGPDGETQYF.

This clonotype was counted ten times or more. Mismatch with germline at one junction end may stem from a read error. The gene calls are TRBV20-1 and TRBJ2-7, with 8 nucleotides matching TRBD1. CDR1 and CDR2 (germline): DFQATT, SNEGSKA (reference sequence). The CDR3 length is 15 residues. The CDR3 DNA reads as TGCGGTGCGAGCACCCCCGGGACAGGTCACTACGAGCAGTACTTC. It encodes CGASTPGTGHYEQYF.

This clonotype was detected many times. The rearrangement joins TRBV7-2 to TRBJ2-5; the D call may be TRBD1 or TRBD2 (6 bases each). CDR1 and CDR2 (germline): SGHTA, FQGNSA. The CDR3 spans 15 residues. Trimming shortened V by 6 bases and J by 1 base, and 15 bases separated the two germline ends. CDR3 DNA: TGTGCCAGCAGGGGGCTAGGGGGGCCCCAAGAGACCCAGTACTTC. Encoded protein: CASRGLGGPQETQYF.

The chain has TRBV29-1 and TRBJ2-5; 8 bases map to TRBD1. V lost 0 bases and J lost 4; bases outside the gene matches: 7. The CDR3 contains 15 residues. The germline CDR1 and CDR2 sequences are SQVTM and ANQGSEA. CDR3 coding DNA: TGCAGCGTTGAAGATCGTGCAGGGGGCGCAGAGACCCAGTACTTC. This codes for CSVEDRAGGAETQYF.

This clonotype was counted ten times or more. The chain recombines TRBV30 with TRBJ1-3, with D possibly being TRBD1 (5 bases). This CDR3 comprises 14 residues. Germline V gene data show CDR1 as GTSNPN and CDR2 as SVGIG (reference sequence). Trimming pared 3 bases from V and 1 base from J, leaving 10 bases between. In DNA form, the CDR3 reads TGTGCCTGGAGCCCCGGGGGATCTGGAAACACCATATATTTT. Encoded protein: CAWSPGGSGNTIYF. Filled out from reference TRBV30 and TRBJ1-3, the complete variable domain reads SQTIHQWPATLVQPVGSPLSLECTVEGTSNPNLYWYRQAAGRGLQLLFYSVGIGQISSEVPQNLSASRPQDRQFILSSKKLLLSDSGFYLCAWSPGGSGNTIYFGEGSWLTVV.

The chain joins TRBV19 to TRBJ1-5; TRBD1 matches at 7 bases. With 7 bases clipped from V and 8 bases from J, the junction kept 11 bases outside the gene matches. The CDR3 spans 14 residues. CDR1 and CDR2 from the germline V gene are LNHDA and SQIVND (reference sequence). The CDR3 loop reads CASKFEGAVEPQHF. The CDR3 region has the DNA TGTGCCAGTAAGTTTGAGGGGGCGGTCGAGCCCCAGCATTTT.

This chain uses TRBV12-3 or TRBV12-4 with TRBJ2-7; 7 nucleotides align to TRBD1. CDR3 size: 14 residues. V trimming: 2 bases; J trimming: 5 bases; junction bases outside the gene matches: 6. Here the CDR3 DNA reads TGTGCCAGCAGTTTACTACAGGGGAACCACGAGCAGTACTTC. It is translated as CASSLLQGNHEQYF.

There are many counts of this clonotype. The genes are TRBV5-1 and TRBJ1-5; possible D gene TRBD1, 6 bases. This CDR3 is built from 15 residues. Trimming stripped 0 bases from V and 9 bases from J, with 16 bases between. Germline lookup yields CDR1 SGHRS and CDR2 YFSETQ. CDR3 amino acids: CASSLGDGGPGPQHF. The DNA of the CDR3 is TGCGCCAGCAGCTTGGGGGACGGGGGCCCGGGGCCCCAGCATTTT. Variable domain in full (rest from reference TRBV5-1 and TRBJ1-5): KAGVTQTPRYLIKTRGQQVTLSCSPISGHRSVSWYQQTPGQGLQFLFEYFSETQRNKGNFPGRFSGRQFSNSRSEMNVSTLELGDSALYLCASSLGDGGPGPQHFGDGTRLSIL.

In this sample, this clonotype turned up many times. The CDR3 bases are TGTGCCATCAGTGAGTCGGGGACTAGCGGGACAGAGACCCAGTACTTC. Protein sequence: CAISESGTSGTETQYF. The chain uses TRBV10-3 and TRBJ2-5; 13 bases fit TRBD2. The CDR3 runs 16 residues. The germline V gene has CDR1 ENHRY and CDR2 SYGVKD. The V gene end was trimmed by 0 bases and the J gene end by 4 bases; junction bases not matched to a gene: 2.

Many counts were recorded for this clonotype. The gene calls are TRBV10-3 and TRBJ1-1; no reliable D call. Looked up from germline, CDR1 is ENHRY and CDR2 is SYGVKD. This CDR3 has 14 residues. Trimming left V 6 bases short and J 6 bases short, with 17 bases between. The CDR3 DNA sequence: TGTGCCATCAGGAGGGAGTTGGGTCTTGCTGAAGCTTTCTTT. Its translation is CAIRRELGLAEAFF.

The genes are TRBV11-1 and TRBJ1-2, with 11 nucleotides matching TRBD1. This CDR3 is built from 16 residues. V was pared by 1 base and J by 5 bases, with 6 bases of the junction left unmatched. In germline, CDR1 is SGHAT, CDR2 FQDESV (reference sequence). The CDR3 is CASSLEGQGALYGYTF. The CDR3 DNA follows: TGTGCCAGCAGCTTAGAAGGACAGGGGGCGCTTTATGGCTACACCTTC.

The chain couples TRBV12-3 or TRBV12-4 to TRBJ2-7; D remains unclear. The CDR3 extends over 13 amino acids. The V and J ends lost 3 bases and 5 bases respectively, with 11 bases between them. CDR3 in DNA: TGTGCCAGCAGTTTGCAGACTTTCCACGAGCAGTACTTC. The encoded protein is CASSLQTFHEQYF.

This clonotype was seen at least ten times. V gene TRBV13 combines with J gene TRBJ2-7, with 7 bases lining up with TRBD2. V lost 0 bases and J lost 7; bases outside the gene matches: 3. The CDR3 extends over 13 amino acids. Germline V gene data show CDR1 as PRHDT and CDR2 as FYEKMQ (reference sequence). Written as DNA, the CDR3 is TGTGCCAGCAGCTTAGGGACTAGCAGAGAGCAGTACTTC. This gives the protein CASSLGTSREQYF.

J is TRBJ1-1 and V is TRBV28; D call uncertain. Trimming took 2 bases from V and 6 from J, leaving 7 bases between them. The CDR3 length is 12 residues. Germline V lookup: CDR1 MDHEN, CDR2 SYDVKM. CDR3 sequence: CASSLPAAEAFF. The CDR3 DNA is TGTGCCAGCAGTTTACCAGCAGCTGAAGCTTTCTTT. The full variable domain, rest sourced from reference TRBV28 and TRBJ1-1, is DVKVTQSSRYLVKRTGEKVFLECVQDMDHENMFWYRQDPGLGLRLIYFSYDVKMKEKGDIPEGYSVSREKKERFSLILESASTNQTSMYLCASSLPAAEAFFGQGTRLTVV.

This clonotype was counted at least ten times. J is TRBJ2-5 and V is TRBV6-5; 8 bases line up with TRBD2. The junction had 9 bases not matched to a gene; V was cut back by 4 bases and J by 5 bases. Per the germline V gene, CDR1 is MNHEY and CDR2 is SVGAGI. This CDR3 has 15 residues. The CDR3, as DNA: TGTGCCAGCAGTTCAGTCGGGGGGGCCCAGGAGACCCAGTACTTC. It translates to CASSSVGGAQETQYF.

The table lists this clonotype with many counts. The V and J genes are TRBV7-3 and TRBJ2-2; TRBD1 agrees at 8 bases. The CDR3 sequence is 15 residues long. Germline CDR1 is SGHTA and CDR2 is FQGTGA. V shed 7 bases and J 2 bases; nucleotides not matched to a gene: 6. The CDR3 nucleotides read TGTGCCAGCACCGCCGGGACAGGCAACACCGGGGAGCTGTTTTTT. Its protein is CASTAGTGNTGELFF.

There are many counts of this clonotype. The V gene is TRBV20-1, the J gene TRBJ2-3; 10 bases are shared with TRBD2. CDR1 and CDR2 from the germline V gene are DFQATT and SNEGSKA (reference sequence). Trimming removed 1 base from V and 4 bases from J; junction bases left unmatched: 2. The CDR3 length is 14 residues. For the CDR3, the DNA is TGCAGTGCTAGAGCTAGCGGGAGCTCAGATACGCAGTATTTT. This translates into CSARASGSSDTQYF.

The gene calls are TRBV29-1 and TRBJ1-1; perhaps TRBD1 as D (6 bases). CDR1 is SQVTM, CDR2 ANQGSEA, per germline. The CDR3 contains 13 residues. Between the trimmed V and J ends, which lost 6 bases and 4 bases, there was a span of 15 bases. The CDR3 loop is CSVTVLGGTEAFF. The CDR3 DNA sequence: TGCAGCGTGACAGTCCTAGGGGGCACTGAAGCTTTCTTT.

The sample holds many counts of this clonotype. This chain connects TRBV12-3 or TRBV12-4 to TRBJ2-7, with 8 bases aligning to TRBD1. J lost 5 bases, V lost 3 bases, and 9 bases had no gene match. The CDR3 runs 15 residues. CDR3 sequence: CASSFGQGRYDEQYF. DNA for the CDR3: TGTGCCAGCAGTTTCGGACAGGGAAGGTACGACGAGCAGTACTTC.

This clonotype came up many times. J is TRBJ1-5 and V is TRBV24-1; the D gene is possibly TRBD1 (6 bases). V gave up 5 bases and J gave up 7 bases, with 11 bases separating them. The CDR3 spans 13 residues. Germline-derived CDR1 and CDR2 are KGHDR and SFDVKD. CDR3 coding DNA: TGTGCCACCAGTGTTGGGGGCGGGCAGCCCCAGCATTTT. It is translated as CATSVGGGQPQHF.

The sample holds many counts of this clonotype. The chain has TRBV2 and TRBJ1-2; TRBD1 might be the D (5 bases). The V gene lost 6 bases and the J gene lost 4 bases, with 9 bases spanning the gap. The CDR3 runs 12 residues. Germline V lookup: CDR1 SNHLY, CDR2 FYNNEI. CDR3 sequence reads: CASRETVYGYTF. CDR3 bases: TGTGCCAGCAGAGAGACAGTCTATGGCTACACCTTC.

This clonotype was recorded once. J is TRBJ1-2 and V is TRBV5-1, with 12 bases aligning to TRBD1. Germline V gene lookup returns CDR1 SGHRS and CDR2 YFSETQ. V was clipped by 5 bases and J by 2 bases; unmatched bases: 10. The CDR3 totals 17 residues. CDR3 protein: CASSYTGTGGANYGYTF. In DNA, the CDR3 is TGCGCCAGCAGTTATACCGGGACAGGGGGCGCGAACTATGGCTACACCTTC.